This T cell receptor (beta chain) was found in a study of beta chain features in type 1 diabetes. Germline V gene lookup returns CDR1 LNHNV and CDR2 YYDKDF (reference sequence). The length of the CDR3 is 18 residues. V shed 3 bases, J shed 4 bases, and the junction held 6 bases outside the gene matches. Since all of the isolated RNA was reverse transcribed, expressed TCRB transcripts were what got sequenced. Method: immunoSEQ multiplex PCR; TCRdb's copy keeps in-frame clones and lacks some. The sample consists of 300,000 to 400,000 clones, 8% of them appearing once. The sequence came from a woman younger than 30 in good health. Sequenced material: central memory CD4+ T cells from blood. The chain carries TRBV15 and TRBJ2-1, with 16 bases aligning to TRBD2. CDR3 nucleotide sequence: TGTGCCACCAGCAGGGGACTAGCGGGAGGGTCAAGGTACAATGAGCAGTTCTTC. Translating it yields CATSRGLAGGSRYNEQFF. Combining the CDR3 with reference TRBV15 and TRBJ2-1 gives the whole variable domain DAMVIQNPRYQVTQFGKPVTLSCSQTLNHNVMYWYQQKSSQAPKLLFHYYDKDFNNEADTPDNFQSRRPNTSFCFLDIRSPGLGDTAMYLCATSRGLAGGSRYNEQFFGPGTRLTVL.